The entry below gives a single T cell receptor (beta chain) sequence along with its context. Per the study methods: Counts of nucleated cells, estimated from reference gene primer amplification, were obtained. Profiled with immunoSEQ multiplex PCR; TCRdb holds only in-frame clones, not every one. That table furnishes V, J and clone size, whereas the DNA furnished D and trimming. The repertoire includes hundreds of thousands of clones, around 84% of them detected once, and 7.4% sits in the top ten. This sample was taken from a study of blood T cell repertoires in COVID-19. Study-wide background: T cells, B-cell-depleted T cells, or PBMCs supplied cDNA or gDNA.

Participants, 18 to 89 years old, spanned around 25 US areas. Clinical history reported by participants formed the basis on which cohorts were assigned. Germline V gene sequence: CDR1 SGHNT, CDR2 YENEEA. This CDR3 contains 17 residues. Trimming cost V 7 bases and J 0 bases, with 16 bases left between them. The sequenced sample was PBMCs or T cells enriched from blood (not recorded which). The chain combines TRBV11-3 with TRBJ1-6; D gene unclear. The sequence derives from a woman aged 40 to 50 with acute COVID-19. CDR3 residues: CASNSRGPSSYNSPLHF. The CDR3 DNA reads TGTGCCAGCAACTCAAGAGGCCCGAGCTCCTATAATTCACCCCTCCACTTT.